The 20 T cell receptor beta chains below all came from one sample that was sequenced in a study of T cell responses to AZD1222 COVID-19 vaccine. Clones were read by immunoSEQ multiplex PCR, and TCRdb kept only the in-frame ones, dropping some. The data show roughly 150,000 clones, roughly 91% seen once. Sequencing used peripheral blood, obtained on day 0 of AZD1222 vaccination. These receptors were collected from an adult in good health.

This rearrangement joins TRBV29-1 to TRBJ2-7, with D possibly being TRBD2 (5 bases). V was shortened by 3 bases and J by 4 bases, with 10 bases between the two germline ends. Germline CDR1 is SQVTM and CDR2 is ANQGSEA. CDR3 length equals 12 residues. CDR3 protein: CSVDDGEYEQYF. Here the CDR3 DNA reads TGCAGCGTTGATGATGGGGAGTACGAGCAGTACTTC.

The V call is TRBV5-4, the J call TRBJ1-1; D is ambiguous. Germline CDR1 SGHNT, CDR2 YYREEE (reference sequence). The CDR3 length is 16 residues. Between the trimmed V and J ends, which lost 2 bases and 6 bases, there was a span of 20 bases. Here the CDR3 DNA reads TGTGCCAGCAGCTTCTACCGTGGGGAGGGTTGGGCTGAAGCTTTCTTT. Its translation is CASSFYRGEGWAEAFF.

V is TRBV20-1 and J is TRBJ2-3, with 14 positions matching TRBD2. With 3 bases clipped from V and 6 bases from J, the junction kept 8 bases outside the gene matches. CDR3 length equals 16 residues. Per the germline V gene, CDR1 is DFQATT and CDR2 is SNEGSKA (reference sequence). The CDR3 spells CSASIRLAGGLDTQYF. In nucleotides, the CDR3 is TGCAGTGCTAGTATCCGACTAGCGGGGGGGCTGGATACGCAGTATTTT.

The chain joins TRBV12-5 to TRBJ2-7; the D gene is possibly TRBD1 (5 bases). V lost 2 bases and J 4 bases, leaving 18 bases between the germline ends. CDR3 length: 16 amino acids. Germline values: CDR1 LGHNT, CDR2 FRNRAP. The CDR3 sequence: CASGLPGPRGLYEQYF. In DNA form, the CDR3 reads TGTGCTAGTGGTTTGCCAGGTCCAAGGGGCCTATACGAGCAGTACTTC.

V gene TRBV25-1 combines with J gene TRBJ2-4; 11 bases align to TRBD1. CDR1 and CDR2 from the germline V gene are MGHDK and SYGVNS. The CDR3 is 15 residues long. V shed 8 bases and J 6 bases; nucleotides not matched to a gene: 9. CDR3 in amino acids: CASGGQGALGNIQYF. The CDR3 DNA follows: TGTGCCAGCGGCGGACAGGGGGCACTCGGAAACATTCAGTACTTC.

This clone was counted between two and nine times. This rearrangement joins TRBV5-1 to TRBJ1-3; D unresolved. CDR1 and CDR2 (germline): SGHRS, YFSETQ. Trimming took 2 bases from V and 0 from J, leaving 6 bases between them. The CDR3 runs to 14 residues. The CDR3 DNA is TGCGCCAGCAGCTTTGGGGACTCTGGAAACACCATATATTTT. Amino acid sequence: CASSFGDSGNTIYF.

V gene TRBV7-2 combines with J gene TRBJ2-7; TRBD1 agrees at 9 bases. Trimming at V came to 1 base and at J to 2 bases, leaving 9 bases not matched to a gene. There are 17 residues in the CDR3. Germline CDR1 and CDR2: SGHTA and FQGNSA. The CDR3 sequence: CASSLGDRVLRAYEQYF. CDR3 sequence (DNA): TGTGCCAGCAGCTTAGGGGACAGGGTTTTACGAGCCTACGAGCAGTACTTC.

The chain carries TRBV12-3 or TRBV12-4 and TRBJ2-1; D is ambiguous. Between the trimmed V and J ends, which lost 3 bases and 4 bases, there was a span of 4 bases. This CDR3 contains 12 residues. DNA of the CDR3: TGTGCCAGCAGTTTGGGATACAATGAGCAGTTCTTC. It yields the protein CASSLGYNEQFF.

The CDR3 DNA reads TGTGCCAGCAGTTGGTCGATGGTACAGCATTTT. Translating gives CASSWSMVQHF. V is TRBV12-3 or TRBV12-4 and J is TRBJ1-5; D is ambiguous. With 4 bases removed from V and 13 bases from J, the gap between germline ends came to 11 bases. The CDR3 spans 11 residues.

The V gene is TRBV18, the J gene TRBJ2-1; 13 positions match TRBD2. The CDR3 totals 16 residues. CDR1 is KGHSH and CDR2 is LQKENI in the germline V gene. The junction had 6 bases not matched to a gene; V was cut back by 0 bases and J by 10 bases. CDR3 loop: CASSPPTSGGALEQFF. The CDR3 DNA reads TGTGCCAGCTCACCACCCACTAGCGGGGGGGCTTTAGAGCAGTTCTTC.

The DNA for the CDR3 is TGTGCCAGCAGCTCGAACACAGCCAGCTCCTACAATGAGCAGTTCTTC. This sequence encodes CASSSNTASSYNEQFF. This rearrangement joins TRBV7-9 to TRBJ2-1; D not resolved. Germline CDR1 reads SEHNR; CDR2 reads FQNEAQ (reference sequence). The CDR3 length is 16 residues. Trimming cost V 4 bases and J 0 bases, with 13 bases left between them.

The chain uses TRBV7-9 and TRBJ2-1; 8 positions match TRBD2. The germline gives CDR1 SEHNR, CDR2 FQNEAQ (reference sequence). V lost 2 bases to trimming and J lost 4 bases; unmatched junction nucleotides: 7. The CDR3 totals 16 residues. The DNA for the CDR3 is TGTGCCAGCAGCTTACCTCGGGCTAGCGGGTACAATGAGCAGTTCTTC. Amino acids: CASSLPRASGYNEQFF.

The gene calls are TRBV19 and TRBJ1-5; TRBD1 matches 10 bases. V gave up 7 bases and J gave up 5 bases; unmatched junction bases: 11. CDR1 is LNHDA and CDR2 is SQIVND in the germline V gene (reference sequence). The CDR3 totals 16 residues. The CDR3 reads CASNQPTGTGDQPQHF. The CDR3 coding sequence is TGTGCCAGTAATCAACCGACCGGGACAGGGGATCAGCCCCAGCATTTT.

The rearrangement uses TRBV11-1 and TRBJ2-7; 7 bases agree with TRBD2. The CDR3 runs to 15 residues. Germline V gene data show CDR1 as SGHAT and CDR2 as FQDESV (reference sequence). V shed 3 bases and J 1 base; nucleotides not matched to a gene: 6. This chain's CDR3 is CASSLGGSLSYEQYF. The CDR3, as DNA: TGTGCCAGCAGCTTGGGCGGGAGCCTGTCCTACGAGCAGTACTTC.

The V call is TRBV6-5, the J call TRBJ1-2, with D unresolved. V was cut by 5 bases and J by 2 bases, with 9 bases left in between. The CDR3 spans 13 residues. Germline CDR1 is MNHEY and CDR2 is SVGAGI. Written as DNA, the CDR3 is TGTGCCAGCAGTACCGGTGCGAACTATGGCTACACCTTC. Its translation is CASSTGANYGYTF.

The V gene is TRBV29-1, the J gene TRBJ1-1; a weak D match, TRBD1 (5 bases). The CDR3 is 11 amino acids. CDR1 and CDR2 from the germline V gene are SQVTM and ANQGSEA. V was clipped by 4 bases and J by 8 bases, with 11 bases between them. The CDR3 nucleotides are TGCAGCGTTGGGAAAGCAGGGGAAGCTTTCTTT. Its protein product is CSVGKAGEAFF.

The chain links TRBV5-5 to TRBJ1-2; the D is unclear. Trimming stripped 5 bases from V and 0 bases from J, with 17 bases between. Germline CDR1 SGHKS, CDR2 YYEKEE (reference sequence). The CDR3 length is 16 residues. The CDR3 loop is CASRNAVGISNYGYTF. CDR3 bases: TGTGCCAGCAGGAATGCGGTTGGAATTTCTAACTATGGCTACACCTTC.

This chain connects TRBV20-1 to TRBJ1-1; a weak D match, TRBD1 (6 bases). The CDR3 is 11 amino acids. The V and J ends lost 3 bases and 7 bases respectively, with 9 bases between them. Germline CDR1 is DFQATT and CDR2 is SNEGSKA (reference sequence). CDR3 coding DNA: TGCAGTGCTAGGGACAGCGTTGAAGCTTTCTTT. Its protein is CSARDSVEAFF.

This sequence joins TRBV27 and TRBJ2-6; 7 nucleotides align to TRBD1. V shed 0 bases, J shed 2 bases, and the junction held 10 bases outside the gene matches. This CDR3 spans 19 amino acids. Germline CDR1 is MNHEY and CDR2 is SMNVEV (reference sequence). CDR3 amino acids: CASSLSPTGIPPGANVLTF. CDR3 bases: TGTGCCAGCAGTTTATCCCCGACAGGGATCCCCCCTGGGGCCAACGTCCTGACTTTC.

V usage is TRBV19 and J usage is TRBJ1-1, with no clear D. The CDR3 spans 10 residues. V was shortened by 9 bases and J by 4 bases, with 6 bases between the two germline ends. The germline CDR1 and CDR2 sequences are LNHDA and SQIVND (reference sequence). The chain's CDR3 is CASGSTEAFF. CDR3 in DNA: TGTGCCAGCGGGAGCACTGAAGCTTTCTTT.